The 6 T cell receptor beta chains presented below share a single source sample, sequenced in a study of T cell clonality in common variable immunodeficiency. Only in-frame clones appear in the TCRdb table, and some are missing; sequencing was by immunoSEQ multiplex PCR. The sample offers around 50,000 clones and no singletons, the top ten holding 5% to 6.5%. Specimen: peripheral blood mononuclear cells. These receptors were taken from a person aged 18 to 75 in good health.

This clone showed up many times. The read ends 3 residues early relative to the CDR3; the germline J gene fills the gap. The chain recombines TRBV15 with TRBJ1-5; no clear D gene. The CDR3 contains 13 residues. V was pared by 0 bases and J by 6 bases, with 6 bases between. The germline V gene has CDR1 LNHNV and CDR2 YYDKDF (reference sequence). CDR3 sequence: CATSRDPVQPQHF. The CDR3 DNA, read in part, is TGTGCCACCAGCAGAGACCCCGTTCAGCCC.

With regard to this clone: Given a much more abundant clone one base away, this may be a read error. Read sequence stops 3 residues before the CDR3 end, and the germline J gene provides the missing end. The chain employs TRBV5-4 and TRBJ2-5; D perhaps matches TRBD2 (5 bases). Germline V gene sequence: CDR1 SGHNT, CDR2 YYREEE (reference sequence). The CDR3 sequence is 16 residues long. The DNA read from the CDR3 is TGTGCCAGCAGCTTGTGGAGAGACTCTAGCACAGATACC. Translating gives CASSLWRDSSTDT. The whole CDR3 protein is CASSLWRDSSTDTQYF. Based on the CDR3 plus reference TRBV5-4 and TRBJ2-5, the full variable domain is ETGVTQSPTHLIKTRGQQVTLRCSSQSGHNTVSWYQQALGQGPQFIFQYYREEENGRGNFPPRFSGLQFPNYSSELNVNALELDDSALYLCASSLWRDSSTDTQYFGPGTRLLVL.

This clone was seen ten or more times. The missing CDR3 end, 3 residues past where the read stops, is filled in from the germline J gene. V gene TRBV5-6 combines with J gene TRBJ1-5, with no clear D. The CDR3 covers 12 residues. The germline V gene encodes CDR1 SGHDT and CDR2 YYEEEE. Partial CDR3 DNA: TGTGCCAGCAGCTTAAGTATGGGCCCC. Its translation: CASSLSMGP. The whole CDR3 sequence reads CASSLSMGPQHF. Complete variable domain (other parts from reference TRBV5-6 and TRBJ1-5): DAGVTQSPTHLIKTRGQQVTLRCSPKSGHDTVSWYQQALGQGPQFIFQYYEEEERQRGNFPDRFSGHQFPNYSSELNVNALLLGDSALYLCASSLSMGPQHFGDGTRLSIL.

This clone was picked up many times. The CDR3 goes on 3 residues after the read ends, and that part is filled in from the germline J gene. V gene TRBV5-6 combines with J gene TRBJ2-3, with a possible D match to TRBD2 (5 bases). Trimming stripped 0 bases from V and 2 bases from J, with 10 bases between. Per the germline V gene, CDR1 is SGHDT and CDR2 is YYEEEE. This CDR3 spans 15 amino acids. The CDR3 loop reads CASSLVDYYTDTQYF. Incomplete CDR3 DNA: TGTGCCAGCAGCTTGGTCGACTACTACACAGATACG.

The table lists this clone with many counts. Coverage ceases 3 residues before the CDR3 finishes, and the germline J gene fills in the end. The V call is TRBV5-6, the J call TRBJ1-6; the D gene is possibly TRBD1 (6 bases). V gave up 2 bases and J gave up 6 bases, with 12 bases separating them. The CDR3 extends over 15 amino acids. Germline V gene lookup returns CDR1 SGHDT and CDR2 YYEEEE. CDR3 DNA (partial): TGTGCCAGCAGCTTACTGGGGGCTAGTAATTCACCC. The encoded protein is CASSLLGASNSP. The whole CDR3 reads CASSLLGASNSPLHF.

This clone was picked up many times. The CDR3 bases that were read are TGTGCCAGTACCACCGGGACAGTTGCAACTAATGAAAAA. Translating gives CASTTGTVATNEK. The complete CDR3 reads CASTTGTVATNEKLFF. The chain employs TRBV19 and TRBJ1-4; 7 bases align to TRBD1. The read comes to an end 3 residues before the CDR3 does, leaving the germline J gene to fill in the end. The CDR3 spans 16 residues. The germline V gene has CDR1 LNHDA and CDR2 SQIVND (reference sequence). V lost 7 bases and J lost 0; bases outside the gene matches: 8.